This T cell receptor beta chain was sequenced for a study of blood T cell repertoires in COVID-19. Study-level information: There were acute and convalescent COVID-19 samples, and they came from the United States, Italy and Spain.

This CDR3 is built from 16 residues. Trimming took 0 bases from V and 2 from J, leaving 14 bases between them. Looked up from germline, CDR1 is ENHRY and CDR2 is SYGVKD. Original processing methods: Reference gene primer amplification gave estimated nucleated cell counts. This table comes from immunoSEQ multiplex PCR, and its TCRdb copy is limited to in-frame clones, with some not included. Clone size and the V and J calls come from that table; the DNA yielded D and trimming. The table records a few hundred thousand clones, about 88% of them present only once. Sequencing was carried out using peripheral blood. The chain joins TRBV10-3 to TRBJ2-7; D unresolved. The TCR was taken from a man between 18 and 29 years old with active or convalescent COVID-19. The DNA of the CDR3 is TGTGCCATCAGTGAGTCGGTACAGACCACGACCTACGAGCAGTACTTC. Translated: CAISESVQTTTYEQYF.